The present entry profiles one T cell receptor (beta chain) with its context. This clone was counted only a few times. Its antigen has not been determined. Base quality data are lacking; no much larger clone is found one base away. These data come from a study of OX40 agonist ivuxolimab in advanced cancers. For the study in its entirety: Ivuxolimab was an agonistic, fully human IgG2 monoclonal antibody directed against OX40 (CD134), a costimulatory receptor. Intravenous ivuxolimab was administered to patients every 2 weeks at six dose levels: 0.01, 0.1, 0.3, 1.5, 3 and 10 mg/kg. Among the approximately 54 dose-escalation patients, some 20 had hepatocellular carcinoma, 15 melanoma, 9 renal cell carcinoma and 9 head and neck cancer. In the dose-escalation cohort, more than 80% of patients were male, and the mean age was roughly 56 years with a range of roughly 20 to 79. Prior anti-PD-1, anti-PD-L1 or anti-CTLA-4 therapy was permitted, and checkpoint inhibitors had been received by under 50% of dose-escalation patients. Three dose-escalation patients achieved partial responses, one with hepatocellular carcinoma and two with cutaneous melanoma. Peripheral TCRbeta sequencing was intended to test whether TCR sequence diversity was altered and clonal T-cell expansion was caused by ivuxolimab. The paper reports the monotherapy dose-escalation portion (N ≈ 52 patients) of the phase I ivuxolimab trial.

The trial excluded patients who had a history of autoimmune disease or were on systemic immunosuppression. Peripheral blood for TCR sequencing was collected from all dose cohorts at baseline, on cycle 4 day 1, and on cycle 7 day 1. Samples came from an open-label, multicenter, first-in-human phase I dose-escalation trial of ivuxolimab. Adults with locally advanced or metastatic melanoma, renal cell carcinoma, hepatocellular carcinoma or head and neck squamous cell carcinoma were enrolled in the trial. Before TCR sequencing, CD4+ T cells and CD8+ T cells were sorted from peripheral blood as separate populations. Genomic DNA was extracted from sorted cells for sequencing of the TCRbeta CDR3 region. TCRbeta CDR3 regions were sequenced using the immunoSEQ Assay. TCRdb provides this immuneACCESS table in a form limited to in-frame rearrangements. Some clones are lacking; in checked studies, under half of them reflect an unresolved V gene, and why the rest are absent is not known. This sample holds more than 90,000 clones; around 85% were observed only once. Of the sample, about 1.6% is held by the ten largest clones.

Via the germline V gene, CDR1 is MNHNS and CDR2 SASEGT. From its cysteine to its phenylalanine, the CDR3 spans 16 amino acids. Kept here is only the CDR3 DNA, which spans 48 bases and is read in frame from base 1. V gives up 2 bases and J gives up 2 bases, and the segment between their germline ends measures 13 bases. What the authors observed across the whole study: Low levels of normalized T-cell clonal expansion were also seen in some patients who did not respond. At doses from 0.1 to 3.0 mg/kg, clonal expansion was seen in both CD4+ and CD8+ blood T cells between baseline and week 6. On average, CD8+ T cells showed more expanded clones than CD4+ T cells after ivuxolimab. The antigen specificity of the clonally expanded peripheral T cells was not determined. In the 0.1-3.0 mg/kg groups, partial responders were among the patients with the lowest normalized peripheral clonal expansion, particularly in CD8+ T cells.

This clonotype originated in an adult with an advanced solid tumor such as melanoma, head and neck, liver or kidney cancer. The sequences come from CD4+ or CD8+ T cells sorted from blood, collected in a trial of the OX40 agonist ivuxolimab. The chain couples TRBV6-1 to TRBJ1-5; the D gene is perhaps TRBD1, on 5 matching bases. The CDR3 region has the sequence CASSESRDYRNQPQHF. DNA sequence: TGTGCCAGCAGTGAATCTCGGGACTACCGCAATCAGCCCCAGCATTTT.